This T cell receptor beta chain came from a study of shared clonotypes between healthy human individuals (dated by TCRdb to the early 2020s). Notes on the research overall: The cohort comprised two women and a few men aged 18 to 49 years. Each donor's leukapheresis produced roughly between roughly 0.94 and 9.5 billion PBMCs. Blood TCR repertoires of about five healthy adults were deeply sequenced to estimate repertoire size and the extent of clonotype sharing between individuals. Different laboratories and diverse techniques were used to prepare libraries and sequence TCR repertoires, to increase sequencing depth and limit assay-specific biases. For each donor, CD4 naive and CD4 memory were each given three plates, CD8 naive was given two plates, and CD8 memory was given one plate.

As regards this clone: The antigen it recognizes is unknown. There are no base qualities to consult, and no much larger clone falls within one base. Other DNA sequences in the same sample also yield this CDR3.

Healthy HIV-negative adults with no recently reported acute infections or vaccinations were included as donors. Every donor was a Caucasian adult living in Nashville, Tennessee, USA. Magnetic negative selection was used to enrich CD4+ T cells, after which naive cells were positively selected on CD45RA and the negative fraction became the memory subset. Blood was obtained by leukapheresis, after which PBMCs were separated by Ficoll-Histopaque density gradient centrifugation and cryopreserved in liquid nitrogen vapor phase. Analytical flow cytometry was used to check the purity and quantity of each magnetically sorted T cell population. Genomic DNA was isolated from every sorted fraction and measured by UV absorbance on a Nanodrop 2000c. The CDR3, from cysteine to phenylalanine, totals 14 residues. The sequence is cut down to CDR3 DNA, 42 bases in frame from base 1. Trimming removed 3 bases from V and 2 bases from J; the gene matches leave 2 bases unexplained. CDR1 SEHNR and CDR2 FQNEAQ are derived from the germline V gene (reference sequence).

Using the deep immunoSEQ assay, TCR CDR3 regions were amplified from genomic DNA by multiplex PCR. Extracted genomic DNA from each cell subset was spread evenly across all wells of several immunoSEQ 96-well plates, with each plate serving as a replicate. For sorted subsets, each replicate PCR was loaded with about 0.2 ug genomic DNA, equivalent to 30,000 to 35,000 T cell genomes. Purified libraries were measured with a Qubit 3.0 fluorometer, size-checked on a Bioanalyzer 2100, and measured again with the KAPA Library Quantification kit. Every immunoSEQ 96-well plate was sequenced on a separate single-read 150-cycle Illumina NextSeq 550 flow cell. The paper's processing steps were these. Because the immunoSEQ output held only junctional sequences and lacked quality scores, the filtering could not match the filtering applied to full-length reads. Sequences were annotated with PyIR, a Python wrapper for IgBLAST v1.9, and V/J genes and CDR3 were assigned using IMGT germline references. Reads were removed for weak V/J assignments (E-value above 1e-6), missing CDR3, stop codons, out-of-frame junctions, or ambiguous translated residues. V3J clonotypes were defined as sequences sharing an identical inferred V gene, J gene, and CDR3 amino acid sequence. The percentage overlap between two repertoires was calculated by dividing the number of shared unique clonotypes by the size of the smaller repertoire. Repertoire richness was assessed with RTK rarefaction, the Chao1 estimator, and Recon v2.1 estimates of unobserved clonotypes. Generation probabilities for all TCRbeta clonotypes obtained by the gDNA method from a handful of donors were computed using OLGA. The clones in this table, taken by TCRdb from immuneACCESS, are in-frame only. Not every clone is retained; where verified, under half of the shortfall comes from an unresolved V gene, and the cause of the rest is unknown. V, J and clone size were drawn from that table, and D and trimming were deduced from the DNA. The sample table contains 850,000 to 1,100,000 clones; only one count was recorded for approximately 75% of them. Roughly 0.9% of the sample is taken by the ten largest.

On the study overall, not on this receptor specifically: The genetic and exposure-history diversity represented was limited by the small number of donors. Naive subsets generally had larger estimated clonotype richness than memory subsets did. Only blood was sampled, and tissue TCR repertoires likely differ from those in blood. Across four donors, around 5% of naive CD4, roughly 3.3% of naive CD8, 2.3% of memory CD4, and around 0.4% of memory CD8 clonotypes were shared. Based on pairwise subsampling, the degree of clonotype sharing among donors was expected to be affected by sequencing depth. Compared with non-shared clonotypes, clonotypes shared by all four sorted-subset donors had higher generation probabilities. Even with the large sequencing depth, rarefaction of the sorted-subset datasets indicated that sequencing was incomplete.

The sequenced material came from memory CD4+ T cells from PBMCs. Taken with the paper, the label for cell subset or site translates to: CD45RA-negative fraction. The V and J segments used are TRBV7-9 and TRBJ2-3, with 7 junctional bases fitting TRBD1. This receptor was identified in a young man in good health. Some clones in this sample may be carry-over from other donors' samples. This receptor carries the CDR3 CASSFDRATDTQYF. The sequence in DNA is TGTGCCAGCAGCTTCGACAGGGCCACAGATACGCAGTATTTT. Where the CDR3 stops, the reference TRBV7-9 and TRBJ2-3 genes take over; the full variable domain is DTGVSQNPRHKITKRGQNVTFRCDPISEHNRLYWYRQTLGQGPEFLTYFQNEAQLEKSRLLSDRFSAERPKGSFSTLEIQRTEQGDSAMYLCASSFDRATDTQYFGPGTRLTVL.